The clone carrying this T cell receptor (beta chain) was found once. Naive CD8 cells lacked CD45RO, underwent positive selection for CCR7 and left out terminally differentiated effector memory CD45RA+ cells. The data stem from a study of shared clonotypes between healthy human individuals. There are 15 residues in the CDR3. V lost 0 bases and J lost 7, with 12 bases in between. CDR1 LNHNV and CDR2 YYDKDF come from the germline V gene (reference sequence). Generated by immunoSEQ multiplex PCR, the TCRdb table keeps only in-frame clones and is missing some. The table includes about 2 million clones, roughly 94% detected once.

The receptor was derived from a man younger than 35 in good health. The gene calls are TRBV15 and TRBJ1-4; a weak D match, TRBD1 (6 bases). The sequenced sample was naive CD8+ T cells sorted from blood. CDR3 DNA: TGTGCCACCAGCAGAGATCGGGTGGGGGCTGAAAAACTGTTTTTT. Its protein product is CATSRDRVGAEKLFF.